Shown below are 28 T cell receptor beta chains from a single sample sequenced in a study of T cell changes during pregnancy in multiple sclerosis. Sequencing was performed with immunoSEQ multiplex PCR; in TCRdb, only in-frame clones are kept and a portion is missing. Among 75,000 to 95,000 clones listed, around 93% were seen once. The sample was peripheral blood, taken before pregnancy. These receptor sequences come from a female donor with multiple sclerosis, enrolled in a pregnancy study.

The genes are TRBV28 and TRBJ1-2; a possible D gene is TRBD1 (5 bases). With 6 bases removed from V and 3 bases from J, the gap between germline ends came to 26 bases. Germline CDR1 MDHEN, CDR2 SYDVKM. There are 18 residues in the CDR3. DNA of the CDR3: TGTGCCAGCAGCCGGGGGATAGTAAGGGCCGGATCGGACTATGGCTACACCTTC. Translated: CASSRGIVRAGSDYGYTF.

This chain uses TRBV9 with TRBJ2-2, with 10 bases aligning to TRBD2. V shed 4 bases and J 7 bases; nucleotides not matched to a gene: 7. The length of the CDR3 is 15 residues. Germline assignment: CDR1 SGDLS and CDR2 YYNGEE. Here the CDR3 reads CASSILAGRGGELFF. As DNA, the CDR3 is TGTGCCAGCAGCATACTAGCGGGGCGCGGCGGGGAGCTGTTTTTT.

This chain joins TRBV9 and TRBJ2-1; no clear D gene. The CDR3 runs 14 residues. Germline V CDR1 and CDR2: SGDLS, YYNGEE. V lost 0 bases and J 2 bases, leaving 6 bases between the germline ends. This CDR3 reads CASSVGSTYNEQFF. Written as DNA, the CDR3 is TGTGCCAGCAGCGTAGGGAGTACCTACAATGAGCAGTTCTTC.

This clone has only one observation. The gene calls are TRBV9 and TRBJ1-5; 7 bases fit TRBD1. The germline CDR1 and CDR2 sequences are SGDLS and YYNGEE. The length of the CDR3 is 15 residues. With 4 bases clipped from V and 6 bases from J, the junction kept 10 bases outside the gene matches. CDR3 sequence reads: CASSPRQGEGQPQHF. CDR3 nucleotide sequence: TGTGCCAGCAGCCCCCGACAGGGCGAGGGTCAGCCCCAGCATTTT. The entire variable domain, with the rest obtained from reference TRBV9 and TRBJ1-5, is as follows: DSGVTQTPKHLITATGQRVTLRCSPRSGDLSVYWYQQSLDQGLQFLIQYYNGEERAKGNILERFSAQQFPDLHSELNLSSLELGDSALYFCASSPRQGEGQPQHFGDGTRLSIL.

V and J are TRBV4-3 and TRBJ2-1; maybe TRBD1 (5 bases). The CDR3 is made up of 14 amino acids. The germline CDR1 and CDR2 sequences are LGHNA and YSLEER. V was clipped by 4 bases and J by 3 bases, with 10 bases between them. The CDR3 sequence is CASSPSTVYNEQFF. The CDR3, as DNA: TGCGCCAGCAGCCCCTCGACAGTCTACAATGAGCAGTTCTTC.

The chain carries TRBV19 and TRBJ2-1, with 9 bases matching TRBD1. The CDR3 runs 15 residues. CDR1 and CDR2 (germline): LNHDA, SQIVND (reference sequence). V was pared by 2 bases and J by 3 bases, with 2 bases of the junction left unmatched. CDR3 loop: CASSIRDRDYNEQFF. CDR3 nucleotides: TGTGCCAGTAGTATACGGGACAGGGACTACAATGAGCAGTTCTTC.

The chain joins TRBV9 to TRBJ2-3, with a weak D call TRBD2 (5 bases). The CDR3 totals 16 residues. Germline assignment: CDR1 SGDLS and CDR2 YYNGEE. V was clipped by 2 bases and J by 0 bases, with 13 bases between them. CDR3: CASSVGSSHSTDTQYF. The CDR3 DNA reads TGTGCCAGCAGCGTCGGGTCTAGCCACAGCACAGATACGCAGTATTTT. Combining the CDR3 with reference TRBV9 and TRBJ2-3 gives the whole variable domain DSGVTQTPKHLITATGQRVTLRCSPRSGDLSVYWYQQSLDQGLQFLIQYYNGEERAKGNILERFSAQQFPDLHSELNLSSLELGDSALYFCASSVGSSHSTDTQYFGPGTRLTVL.

V usage is TRBV10-3 and J usage is TRBJ2-7; 12 positions agree with TRBD2. The CDR3 totals 15 residues. J gave up 5 bases and V 7 bases, and 9 bases lay outside the gene matches. Germline V gene lookup returns CDR1 ENHRY and CDR2 SYGVKD. The CDR3 coding sequence is TGTGCCATCAACTCCGGACTAGCGGGATTAAACGAGCAGTACTTC. Its translation: CAINSGLAGLNEQYF.

The chain is built from TRBV15 and TRBJ2-6; a possible D gene is TRBD1 (6 bases). The ends were cut back, 5 bases at V and 2 bases at J, with 10 bases in the middle. The CDR3 length is 15 residues. Germline values: CDR1 LNHNV, CDR2 YYDKDF (reference sequence). The CDR3 region is CATSSNRAGANVLTF. In nucleotides, the CDR3 is TGTGCCACCAGCTCCAACAGGGCTGGGGCCAACGTCCTGACTTTC.

The chain couples TRBV13 to TRBJ2-1, with 7 nucleotides matching TRBD1. This CDR3 comprises 13 residues. The V segment lost 5 bases and the J segment 8 bases; nucleotides outside the gene matches: 6. The germline V gene has CDR1 PRHDT and CDR2 FYEKMQ (reference sequence). CDR3 nucleotides: TGTGCCAGCAGCACCAGACAGGGCCATGAGCAGTTCTTC. Protein product: CASSTRQGHEQFF.

This rearrangement joins TRBV27 to TRBJ2-7; 9 bases fit TRBD1. The V and J ends lost 5 bases and 1 base, in that order; junction bases with no gene match: 9. The germline gives CDR1 MNHEY, CDR2 SMNVEV (reference sequence). The length of the CDR3 is 16 residues. Here the CDR3 DNA reads TGTGCCAGCAGTCCCGGACAGGGGAAGTGGTCCTACGAGCAGTACTTC. It translates to CASSPGQGKWSYEQYF.

In DNA form, the CDR3 reads TGCAGCGTTGATCGGGGAGGGGACACCGGGGAGCTGTTTTTT. Its protein product is CSVDRGGDTGELFF. V is TRBV29-1 and J is TRBJ2-2, with 7 bases lining up with TRBD2. Germline-derived CDR1 and CDR2 are SQVTM and ANQGSEA. V shed 3 bases, J shed 3 bases, and the junction held 4 bases outside the gene matches. The CDR3 is 14 amino acids.

The chain combines TRBV30 with TRBJ1-5; D is unclear. The germline V and J ends were trimmed by 0 bases and 4 bases, with 10 bases remaining between them. Germline V gene sequence: CDR1 GTSNPN, CDR2 SVGIG (reference sequence). The CDR3 has 14 residues. The CDR3 sequence: CAWSVSQFNQPQHF. CDR3 nucleotides: TGTGCCTGGAGTGTATCACAGTTTAATCAGCCCCAGCATTTT.

The V gene is TRBV11-1, the J gene TRBJ2-1, with a weak D call TRBD1 (5 bases). The CDR3 spans 14 residues. Germline loops: CDR1 SGHAT, CDR2 FQDESV (reference sequence). V lost 7 bases and J 7 bases, leaving 17 bases between the germline ends. The CDR3 here is CASTATTVLNEQFF. In DNA form, the CDR3 reads TGTGCCAGCACCGCTACGACAGTTCTAAATGAGCAGTTCTTC.

V and J are TRBV5-4 and TRBJ1-6, with 10 nucleotides matching TRBD1. Germline V CDR1 and CDR2: SGHNT, YYREEE (reference sequence). Losses at the gene ends were 2 bases for V and 10 bases for J; bases not matched to a gene: 3. The CDR3 extends over 14 amino acids. The CDR3 spells CASSFGDRGSPLHF. The CDR3 DNA sequence: TGTGCCAGCAGCTTCGGGGACAGGGGCTCACCCCTCCACTTT.

The rearrangement links TRBV12-5 to TRBJ2-5, with D possibly TRBD1 on 6 matching bases. This CDR3 comprises 13 residues. V lost 4 bases and J lost 1, with 7 bases in between. In germline, CDR1 is LGHNT, CDR2 FRNRAP. The CDR3 sequence is CASGSDSQETQYF. DNA of the CDR3: TGTGCTAGTGGTTCGGACAGCCAAGAGACCCAGTACTTC. Variable domain in full (rest from reference TRBV12-5 and TRBJ2-5): DARVTQTPRHKVTEMGQEVTMRCQPILGHNTVFWYRQTMMQGLELLAYFRNRAPLDDSGMPKDRFSAEMPDATLATLKIQPSEPRDSAVYFCASGSDSQETQYFGPGTRLLVL.

The table lists this clone with a count of one. As DNA, the CDR3 is TGTGCCAGCAGCGCCCCAGCGGGGGGGCTGGGCGGGGAGCTGTTTTTT. Protein product: CASSAPAGGLGGELFF. V usage is TRBV2 and J usage is TRBJ2-2; the match to TRBD2 covers 10 bases. Trimming removed 6 bases from V and 7 bases from J; junction bases left unmatched: 11. CDR1 is SNHLY and CDR2 is FYNNEI in the germline V gene. This CDR3 has 16 amino acids.

This clone was detected only a few times. The chain links TRBV10-3 to TRBJ1-2; D ambiguous. Per germline, CDR1 ENHRY and CDR2 SYGVKD. The CDR3 loop spans 12 amino acids. CDR3 nucleotide sequence: TGTGTCTCATCGAGGGAGGGTTATGGCTACACCTTC. Protein product: CVSSREGYGYTF.

The V and J genes are TRBV5-1 and TRBJ2-2; the match to TRBD2 covers 14 bases. V lost 3 bases, J lost 1 base, and 5 bases stayed unmatched. Germline V gives CDR1 SGHRS, CDR2 YFSETQ. The CDR3 runs 18 residues. The CDR3 reads CASSSGLAGALNTGELFF. The CDR3 DNA is TGCGCCAGCAGCTCGGGACTAGCGGGGGCTCTGAACACCGGGGAGCTGTTTTTT.

This chain uses TRBV29-1 with TRBJ2-7, with a possible D match to TRBD2 (5 bases). Germline V gene data show CDR1 as SQVTM and CDR2 as ANQGSEA. Trimming took 5 bases from V and 3 from J, leaving 5 bases between them. The CDR3 sequence is 10 residues long. The CDR3 loop is CSVRGYEQYF. In DNA, the CDR3 is TGCAGCGTTCGGGGCTACGAGCAGTACTTC.

This chain connects TRBV6-5 to TRBJ2-7; 7 bases match TRBD2. Per germline, CDR1 MNHEY and CDR2 SVGAGI. V lost 6 bases, J lost 3 bases, and 8 bases stayed unmatched. The CDR3 consists of 14 residues. The CDR3 loop is CASRREGALYEQYF. For the CDR3, the DNA is TGTGCCAGCAGGAGGGAGGGTGCCCTCTACGAGCAGTACTTC.

This clone was counted between two and nine times. The chain couples TRBV29-1 to TRBJ1-1, with 7 bases aligning to TRBD1. The CDR3 contains 14 residues. Germline CDR1 SQVTM, CDR2 ANQGSEA. Trimming took 5 bases from V and 1 from J; bases not matched to a gene: 7. CDR3 DNA sequence: TGCAGCGTTTCACGGGACAGCTCGAACACTGAAGCTTTCTTT. Amino acid sequence: CSVSRDSSNTEAFF.

The genes are TRBV29-1 and TRBJ2-7, with a weak D call TRBD2 (6 bases). This CDR3 has 15 amino acids. V lost 3 bases, J lost 1 base, and 16 bases lay in between. The V gene's germline CDR1 is SQVTM and CDR2 ANQGSEA. The DNA for the CDR3 is TGCAGCGTTGAGGAGGGCACCTCATCTTCCTACGAGCAGTACTTC. It codes for CSVEEGTSSSYEQYF.

The chain links TRBV6-1 to TRBJ2-3; 10 positions agree with TRBD2. The germline gives CDR1 MNHNS, CDR2 SASEGT. The CDR3 totals 15 residues. Trimming at V came to 6 bases and at J to 3 bases, leaving 6 bases not matched to a gene. This CDR3 is CASSRLAGATDTQYF. The CDR3 DNA reads TGTGCCAGCAGCCGTCTAGCGGGAGCGACAGATACGCAGTATTTT.

This chain joins TRBV5-1 and TRBJ2-3, with a tentative D call TRBD2 (7 bases). Germline V gene lookup returns CDR1 SGHRS and CDR2 YFSETQ. V lost 4 bases and J lost 2, with 11 bases in between. There are 14 residues in the CDR3. The CDR3 loop is CASSEGGITDTQYF. CDR3 bases: TGCGCCAGCAGCGAGGGGGGGATCACAGATACGCAGTATTTT.

The V gene is TRBV15, the J gene TRBJ2-2, with D possibly being TRBD1 (5 bases). V lost 0 bases to trimming and J lost 4 bases, with 15 bases between them. There are 17 residues in the CDR3. Germline V gives CDR1 LNHNV, CDR2 YYDKDF (reference sequence). CDR3 residues: CATSRDYPGRSTGELFF. CDR3 bases: TGTGCCACCAGCAGAGATTACCCAGGGCGAAGCACCGGGGAGCTGTTTTTT.

The chain carries TRBV10-3 and TRBJ2-3; a possible D gene is TRBD2 (5 bases). The germline V gene has CDR1 ENHRY and CDR2 SYGVKD. V was shortened by 2 bases and J by 5 bases, with 8 bases between the two germline ends. The CDR3 sequence is 13 residues long. The CDR3 sequence: CAISEGERDTQYF. The CDR3 region has the DNA TGTGCCATCAGTGAGGGGGAGAGAGATACGCAGTATTTT.

V is TRBV12-5 and J is TRBJ2-1, with 7 bases identical to TRBD1. Per the germline V gene, CDR1 is LGHNT and CDR2 is FRNRAP. Trimming took 6 bases from V and 9 from J; bases not matched to a gene: 14. This CDR3 spans 15 amino acids. This CDR3 is CASGRSRDRGAEQFF. CDR3 coding DNA: TGTGCTAGTGGCCGCAGTCGGGACAGAGGGGCTGAGCAGTTCTTC.